A single sample is the source of the 7 T cell receptor beta chains below, sequenced in a study of cytomegalovirus exposure and HLA in healthy donors. PCR employed 60 Vbeta and 13 Jbeta primers. Repertoires were generated with immunoSEQ multiplex PCR, while TCRdb's copy carries only in-frame clones and drops some. The profile shows 160,000 or so clones, approximately 81% of them singletons. The sequenced sample consisted of PBMCs. The receptors originated from a man between 18 and 29 years old in good health and CMV-seronegative.

This chain uses TRBV4-1 with TRBJ2-7; 9 nucleotides agree with TRBD1. CDR3 size: 15 residues. The junction had 5 bases not matched to a gene; V was cut back by 1 base and J by 4 bases. Germline V gene sequence: CDR1 MGHRA, CDR2 YSYEKL. Here the CDR3 reads CASSQGTGEIYEQYF. Written as DNA, the CDR3 is TGCGCCAGCAGCCAAGGGACAGGGGAGATATACGAGCAGTACTTC.

The chain combines TRBV30 with TRBJ1-5; no definite D call. V lost 5 bases and J lost 6, with 14 bases in between. Germline CDR1 reads GTSNPN; CDR2 reads SVGIG (reference sequence). The CDR3 is 13 residues long. As DNA, the CDR3 is TGTGCCTGGGCCGAGGGAGGTGGTCAGCCCCAGCATTTT. Its translation is CAWAEGGGQPQHF. The complete variable domain, with remaining parts taken from reference TRBV30 and TRBJ1-5, reads SQTIHQWPATLVQPVGSPLSLECTVEGTSNPNLYWYRQAAGRGLQLLFYSVGIGQISSEVPQNLSASRPQDRQFILSSKKLLLSDSGFYLCAWAEGGGQPQHFGDGTRLSIL.

This rearrangement joins TRBV7-2 to TRBJ2-6; the match to TRBD2 covers 11 bases. This CDR3 spans 17 amino acids. Germline-derived CDR1 and CDR2 are SGHTA and FQGNSA. V shed 5 bases and J 3 bases; nucleotides not matched to a gene: 6. The CDR3 DNA follows: TGTGCCAGCAGCGTGACTAGCGGGGTCCTTGGGGCCAACGTCCTGACTTTC. This encodes CASSVTSGVLGANVLTF.

This chain joins TRBV5-5 and TRBJ1-4; the D gene is possibly TRBD1 (5 bases). Germline CDR1 is SGHKS and CDR2 is YYEKEE (reference sequence). Trimming cost V 4 bases and J 7 bases, with 14 bases left between them. The CDR3 covers 14 residues. Written as DNA, the CDR3 is TGTGCCAGCAGCCCAGGGTTATTGGGTGAAAAACTGTTTTTT. Translated: CASSPGLLGEKLFF.

The V gene is TRBV6-6, the J gene TRBJ1-1, with 8 bases that match TRBD1. Germline V gene sequence: CDR1 MNHNY, CDR2 SVGAGI (reference sequence). V was clipped by 7 bases and J by 11 bases; unmatched bases: 21. The CDR3 contains 16 residues. CDR3 sequence (DNA): TGTGCCAGCACTCCGGAACAGGGGGGTTCCGCCGCGCCCGCTTTCTTT. It is translated as CASTPEQGGSAAPAFF.

The CDR3 is CAISESLQGRVGSPLHF. CDR3 nucleotides: TGTGCCATCAGTGAGTCTCTCCAGGGAAGGGTCGGATCACCCCTCCACTTT. V is TRBV10-3 and J is TRBJ1-6; D might be TRBD1 (5 bases). V was pared by 0 bases and J by 10 bases, with 19 bases between. CDR1 and CDR2 from the germline V gene are ENHRY and SYGVKD. The CDR3 contains 17 residues.

V is TRBV28 and J is TRBJ2-4, with a possible D match to TRBD1 (5 bases). Germline V gene data show CDR1 as MDHEN and CDR2 as SYDVKM. The V and J ends lost 8 bases and 6 bases respectively, with 14 bases between them. This CDR3 comprises 13 residues. The CDR3 loop reads CASAQVSGNIQYF. In nucleotides, the CDR3 is TGTGCCAGCGCACAGGTTTCGGGAAACATTCAGTACTTC.